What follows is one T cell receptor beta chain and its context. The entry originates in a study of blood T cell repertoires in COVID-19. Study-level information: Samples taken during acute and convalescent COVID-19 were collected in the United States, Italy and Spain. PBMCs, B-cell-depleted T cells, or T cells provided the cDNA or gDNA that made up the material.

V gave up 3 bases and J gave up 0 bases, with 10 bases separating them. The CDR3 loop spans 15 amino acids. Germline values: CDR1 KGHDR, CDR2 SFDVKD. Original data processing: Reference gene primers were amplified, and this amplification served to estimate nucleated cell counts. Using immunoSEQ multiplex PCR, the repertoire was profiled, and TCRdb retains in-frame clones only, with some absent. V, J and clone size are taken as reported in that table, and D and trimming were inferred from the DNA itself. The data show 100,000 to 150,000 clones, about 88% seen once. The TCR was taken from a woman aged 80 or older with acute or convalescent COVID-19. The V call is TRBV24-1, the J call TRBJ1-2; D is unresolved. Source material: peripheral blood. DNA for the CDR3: TGTGCCACCAGTGATGGCAGAATTCCTAACTATGGCTACACCTTC. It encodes CATSDGRIPNYGYTF.